This is a list of T cell receptor beta chains from one sample in a study of control samples from healthy donors and cancer patients. Using immunoSEQ multiplex PCR, the repertoire was profiled, and TCRdb retains in-frame clones only, with some absent. This table has approximately 170,000 clones, about 94% appearing once. The sample taken for sequencing was blood. The source is a woman between 55 and 75 years old in good health. CDR3s include the opening cysteine and the closing phenylalanine or tryptophan. Fields, in order: CDR3 length, D gene, V gene, J gene, clone size, CDR3 protein, CDR3 DNA. A D gene is named only where the DNA matches it firmly. Clone size is shown for a subset of rows, as once, few, many or a class of expanded clone.

19	TRBD1	TRBV19	TRBJ1-4	NA	CASSIVGRTGDSTNEKLFF	TGTGCCAGTAGTATTGTAGGCCGGACAGGGGATTCAACTAATGAAAAACTGTTTTTT
14	NA	TRBV9	TRBJ1-1	few	CASSVAPENTEAFF	TGTGCCAGCAGCGTAGCTCCAGAGAACACTGAAGCTTTCTTT
18	TRBD2	TRBV3-1/TRBV3-2	TRBJ2-5	NA	CASSQAFGLAGYQETQYF	TGTGCCAGCAGCCAAGCGTTCGGACTAGCGGGCTACCAAGAGACCCAGTACTTC
16	NA	TRBV9	TRBJ2-3	once	CASSVVSGEGTDTQYF	TGTGCCAGCAGCGTAGTGTCGGGGGAGGGCACAGATACGCAGTATTTT
17	TRBD1	TRBV19	TRBJ1-5	NA	CASSDGQGVYSNQPQHF	TGTGCCAGTAGCGATGGACAGGGGGTTTATAGCAATCAGCCCCAGCATTTT
17	TRBD1	TRBV27	TRBJ2-2	once	CASSSPPGQGYTGELFF	TGTGCCAGCAGTTCGCCCCCGGGACAGGGGTACACCGGGGAGCTGTTTTTT
17	NA	TRBV5-1	TRBJ2-2	NA	CASSLAMGRLYTGELFF	TGCGCCAGCAGCTTGGCGATGGGTCGACTTTACACCGGGGAGCTGTTTTTT
18	TRBD1	TRBV4-3	TRBJ2-7	NA	CASSPTLAGGAKTYEQYF	TGCGCCAGCAGCCCTACACTAGCAGGGGGCGCAAAAACCTACGAGCAGTACTTC
14	TRBD1	TRBV5-6	TRBJ1-4	NA	CASSLDRVNEKLFF	TGTGCCAGCAGTCTCGACAGGGTTAATGAAAAACTGTTTTTT
14	TRBD1	TRBV7-8	TRBJ1-1	once	CASSFRQGVTEAFF	TGTGCCAGCAGCTTTCGACAGGGTGTTACTGAAGCTTTCTTT
12	TRBD1	TRBV2	TRBJ2-1	NA	CASSDRVDEQFF	TGTGCCAGCAGCGACAGGGTGGATGAGCAGTTCTTC
15	TRBD1	TRBV9	TRBJ1-5	few	CASSVAAGTGWTQHF	TGTGCCAGCAGCGTAGCAGCCGGGACAGGGTGGACCCAGCATTTT
14	NA	TRBV7-9	TRBJ1-2	NA	CASSLEQGFYGYTF	TGTGCCAGCAGCTTAGAACAGGGATTCTATGGCTACACCTTC
16	NA	TRBV5-4	TRBJ2-2	NA	CASSFGVFSNTGELFF	TGTGCCAGCAGCTTCGGGGTATTCTCGAACACCGGGGAGCTGTTTTTT
14	TRBD1	TRBV19	TRBJ2-2	NA	CASRPGQGAGELFF	TGTGCCAGTAGGCCGGGACAGGGAGCCGGGGAGCTGTTTTTT
12	NA	TRBV25-1	TRBJ2-7	NA	CASSDSPYEQYF	TGTGCCAGCAGTGATTCGCCCTACGAGCAGTACTTC
17	TRBD2	TRBV11-3	TRBJ2-5	NA	CASSLGESSGLQETQYF	TGTGCCAGCAGCTTAGGAGAGTCTAGCGGATTACAAGAGACCCAGTACTTC
15	TRBD1	TRBV4-3	TRBJ1-6	NA	CASTDGQGASSPLHF	TGCGCCAGCACGGACGGACAGGGGGCCTCTTCACCCCTCCACTTT
11	NA	TRBV20-1	TRBJ2-1	NA	CSASFYNEQFF	TGCAGTGCTAGTTTTTATAATGAGCAGTTCTTC
15	TRBD1	TRBV2	TRBJ1-2	few	CASRIETGGDYGYTF	TGTGCCAGCAGAATCGAGACAGGGGGAGACTATGGCTACACCTTC
14	NA	TRBV7-2	TRBJ1-2	NA	CASSSRTTNYGYTF	TGTGCCAGCAGCTCCCGGACAACTAACTATGGCTACACCTTC
12	NA	TRBV6-6	TRBJ1-1	NA	CASSPLFTEAFF	TGTGCCAGCAGTCCTTTGTTCACTGAAGCTTTCTTT
15	NA	TRBV7-2	TRBJ1-1	NA	CASSLVGGQNTEAFF	TGTGCCAGCAGCTTAGTCGGGGGCCAGAACACTGAAGCTTTCTTT
12	NA	TRBV12-5	TRBJ1-5	NA	CASVWGNQPQHF	TGTGCTAGTGTCTGGGGCAATCAGCCCCAGCATTTT
15	TRBD1	TRBV9	TRBJ2-1	NA	CASTQGLMSTNEQFF	TGTGCCAGCACACAGGGGTTGATGTCTACAAATGAGCAGTTCTTC
14	NA	TRBV10-3	TRBJ2-2	NA	CAMRPGPGTGELFF	TGTGCCATGCGGCCGGGCCCCGGCACCGGGGAGCTGTTTTTT
15	TRBD2	TRBV10-3	TRBJ2-3	NA	CAISAPGGSGDTQYF	TGTGCCATCAGTGCGCCCGGGGGGTCGGGAGATACGCAGTATTTT